The clone carrying this TCR beta chain appeared a single time. These data originate in a study of blood T cell repertoires in COVID-19. Trimming stripped 1 base from V and 10 bases from J, with 16 bases between. Germline V gene sequence: CDR1 MGHRA, CDR2 YSYEKL. This CDR3 is built from 14 residues. Repertoires were generated with immunoSEQ multiplex PCR, while TCRdb's copy carries only in-frame clones and drops some. The sample lists roughly 67,000 clones, roughly 90% occurring once. Sequencing used peripheral blood. The rearrangement uses TRBV4-1 and TRBJ1-2; tentatively, D is TRBD1 (5 bases). This TCR was sampled from a woman aged 55-69 years with acute or convalescent COVID-19. This chain's CDR3 is CASSQGRGRGYYTF. The DNA for the CDR3 is TGCGCCAGCAGCCAAGGAAGGGGACGGGGGTACTACACCTTC.